This T cell receptor (beta chain) was identified in a study of immune cell composition in non-small cell lung cancer. Study-wide background: Histologic subtype was mainly adenocarcinoma or squamous cell carcinoma.

Measured with immunoSEQ multiplex PCR; TCRdb has only the in-frame clones, and not every one. The table includes about 15,000 clones, 69% detected once. General observations from the study: Adenocarcinomas with higher top tumour-associated clone frequency had more reactive TILs. Tumour TCR-beta clonality was not significantly tied to smoking pack-years. Dominant in vivo tumour-associated clones were not shown to share tumour-reactive sequences.

This clone came up once. Its antigen is currently unknown. Germline CDR1 and CDR2: SGHTA and FQGTGA. The CDR3 length is 15 residues. V lost 5 bases to trimming and J lost 8 bases; unmatched junction nucleotides: 7. This TCR came from a human donor with non-small cell lung cancer. The chain combines TRBV7-3 with TRBJ1-6; 9 positions agree with TRBD1. The sample was lung tumor tissue. For the CDR3, the DNA is TGTGCCAGCAGCGTCCGGGACAGGGCTTATTCACCCCTCCACTTT. Translated, it gives CASSVRDRAYSPLHF. Combining the CDR3 with reference TRBV7-3 and TRBJ1-6 gives the whole variable domain GAGVSQTPSNKVTEKGKYVELRCDPISGHTALYWYRQSLGQGPEFLIYFQGTGAADDSGLPNDRFFAVRPEGSVSTLKIQRTERGDSAVYLCASSVRDRAYSPLHFGNGTRLTVT.